Shown below are 12 T cell receptor beta chains from a single sample sequenced in a study of identical twins. TCRdb analysed the 5' RACE reads with MiXCR anew, one entry per CDR3 protein. The profile shows about 730,000 distinct CDR3 sequences, 21% of them singletons. A further study also used this sample, focusing on T cells expressing NK-cell markers.

Sequencing was done on a sample of PBMCs. Receptors were obtained from a woman aged 18-29 years in good health.

This clonotype has a handful of counts. The rearrangement joins TRBV9 to TRBJ2-7, with TRBD2 identical over 8 bases. The CDR3 is 16 amino acids. After removal of 0 bases from V and 1 base from J, the junction contained 6 bases not matched to a gene. The germline CDR1 and CDR2 sequences are SGDLS and YYNGEE. The CDR3: CASSVAPSGGSYEQYF. The CDR3 nucleotides are TGTGCCAGCAGCGTAGCCCCCAGCGGGGGATCCTACGAGCAGTACTTC.

This clonotype was picked up a small number of times. This sequence joins TRBV9 and TRBJ2-3, with no clear D. Germline V gives CDR1 SGDLS, CDR2 YYNGEE. The CDR3 length is 13 residues. Trimming left V 5 bases short and J 0 bases short, with 7 bases between. CDR3: CASRGSSTDTQYF. The CDR3 bases are TGTGCCAGCAGGGGTTCTAGCACAGATACGCAGTATTTT.

This clonotype was recorded a few times. The chain recombines TRBV5-6 with TRBJ1-1; D uncertain. The length of the CDR3 is 15 residues. Germline V gene data show CDR1 as SGHDT and CDR2 as YYEEEE. V was cut by 0 bases and J by 4 bases, with 13 bases left in between. Here the CDR3 reads CASSLVPSVSTEAFF. In DNA, the CDR3 is TGTGCCAGCAGCTTGGTTCCCAGCGTAAGCACTGAAGCTTTCTTT.

This chain connects TRBV6-5 to TRBJ2-2, with D unresolved. In germline, CDR1 is MNHEY, CDR2 SVGAGI. V was pared by 3 bases and J by 7 bases, with 6 bases between. This CDR3 comprises 12 residues. CDR3 coding DNA: TGTGCCAGCAGTTATTATGTCGGGGAGCTGTTTTTT. This translates into CASSYYVGELFF.

This clonotype was seen a few times. V and J are TRBV12-3 or TRBV12-4 and TRBJ1-1; D gene ambiguous. Trimming removed 5 bases from V and 8 bases from J, with 9 bases in between. The CDR3 loop spans 11 amino acids. CDR3 sequence reads: CASSPSGEAFF. The CDR3 nucleotides read TGTGCCAGCAGTCCATCCGGGGAAGCTTTCTTT.

The chain recombines TRBV20-1 with TRBJ1-2; 7 nucleotides match TRBD1. Germline-derived CDR1 and CDR2 are DFQATT and SNEGSKA (reference sequence). Trimming cost V 6 bases and J 7 bases; bases outside gene matches: 11. The CDR3 extends over 13 amino acids. CDR3 amino acids: CSAPLRGRGGYTF. DNA for the CDR3: TGCAGTGCACCCCTGAGGGGGCGGGGTGGCTACACCTTC.

The chain uses TRBV5-5 and TRBJ2-1; D gene uncertain. V was pared by 0 bases and J by 10 bases, with 17 bases between. Germline V lookup: CDR1 SGHKS, CDR2 YYEKEE (reference sequence). CDR3 length: 15 residues. DNA of the CDR3: TGTGCCAGCAGCTTGGATAGCCTAGGTGTTAGAGAGCAGTTCTTC. It specifies CASSLDSLGVREQFF.

A few counts support this clonotype. This chain links TRBV2 with TRBJ2-7; 9 nucleotides agree with TRBD2. Germline CDR1 is SNHLY and CDR2 is FYNNEI. This CDR3 region has 15 residues. After removal of 4 bases from V and 5 bases from J, the junction contained 9 bases not matched to a gene. The CDR3 sequence: CASSGRGLAGNEQYF. As DNA, the CDR3 is TGTGCCAGCAGTGGACGAGGGCTAGCGGGGAACGAGCAGTACTTC.

The J gene is TRBJ2-5, the V gene TRBV20-1; D gene uncertain. Trimming left V 0 bases short and J 3 bases short, with 8 bases between. The CDR3 spans 13 residues. Germline V lookup: CDR1 DFQATT, CDR2 SNEGSKA (reference sequence). CDR3 DNA sequence: TGCAGTGCTAGAGATCTGGCTGAAGAGACCCAGTACTTC. It codes for CSARDLAEETQYF.

The table lists this clonotype with many counts. The chain uses TRBV9 and TRBJ2-1, with D perhaps assigned TRBD1 or TRBD2 (5 bases each). The CDR3 is made up of 13 amino acids. Germline assignment: CDR1 SGDLS and CDR2 YYNGEE. V lost 4 bases and J lost 6, with 11 bases in between. This CDR3 reads CASSPPGRNEQFF. The CDR3 nucleotides are TGTGCCAGCAGCCCGCCGGGACGCAATGAGCAGTTCTTC.

This clonotype was seen more than once but under ten times. The chain has TRBV20-1 and TRBJ1-1; D unclear. V was shortened by 0 bases and J by 4 bases, with 15 bases between the two germline ends. The CDR3 covers 15 residues. Germline CDR1 reads DFQATT; CDR2 reads SNEGSKA (reference sequence). This chain's CDR3 is CSAREARRASTEAFF. In DNA, the CDR3 is TGCAGTGCTAGAGAAGCCCGGCGGGCGAGCACTGAAGCTTTCTTT.

This clonotype was recorded a few times. The J gene is TRBJ1-1, the V gene TRBV29-1, with D hard to call. CDR3 length equals 10 residues. Trimming took off 6 bases at V and 8 bases at J, with 10 bases between the two ends. Germline CDR1 SQVTM, CDR2 ANQGSEA. The CDR3 bases are TGCAGCGTAGCACCCGAGGAAGCTTTCTTT. It codes for CSVAPEEAFF. The full variable domain, with the rest looked up from reference TRBV29-1 and TRBJ1-1, is SAVISQKPSRDICQRGTSLTIQCQVDSQVTMMFWYRQQPGQSLTLIATANQGSEATYESGFVIDKFPISRPNLTFSTLTVSNMSPEDSSIYLCSVAPEEAFFGQGTRLTVV.